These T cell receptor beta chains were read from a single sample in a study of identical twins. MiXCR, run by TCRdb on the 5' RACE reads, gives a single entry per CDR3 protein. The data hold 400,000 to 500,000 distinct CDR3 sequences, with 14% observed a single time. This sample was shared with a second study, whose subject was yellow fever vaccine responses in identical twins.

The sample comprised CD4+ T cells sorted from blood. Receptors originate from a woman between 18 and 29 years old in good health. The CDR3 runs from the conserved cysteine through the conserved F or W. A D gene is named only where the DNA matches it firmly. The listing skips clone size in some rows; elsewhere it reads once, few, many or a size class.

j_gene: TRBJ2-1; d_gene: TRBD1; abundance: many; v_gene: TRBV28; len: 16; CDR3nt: TGTGCCAGCAGCTCGACCCGACAGGGGGCCTACAATGAGCAGTTCTTC; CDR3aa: CASSSTRQGAYNEQFF
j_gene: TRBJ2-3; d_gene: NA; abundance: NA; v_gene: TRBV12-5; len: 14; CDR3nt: TGTGCTAGTGGTTTGGGAAGCGGCGGGGATACGCAGTATTTT; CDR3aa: CASGLGSGGDTQYF
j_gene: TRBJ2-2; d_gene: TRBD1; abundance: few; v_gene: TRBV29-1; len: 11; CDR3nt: TGCAGCGTGGACAGGACCGGGGAGCTGTTTTTT; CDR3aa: CSVDRTGELFF
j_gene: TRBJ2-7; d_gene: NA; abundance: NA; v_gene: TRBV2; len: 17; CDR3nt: TGTGCCAGCAGTGATGGTCTTCTCGGAAGATCTCGAGACGAGCAGTACTTC; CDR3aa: CASSDGLLGRSRDEQYF
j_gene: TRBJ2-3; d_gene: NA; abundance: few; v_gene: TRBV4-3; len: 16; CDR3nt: TGCGCCAGCAGCCAAGAAGTGACTGGGGCTAGGAATACGCAGTATTTT; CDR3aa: CASSQEVTGARNTQYF
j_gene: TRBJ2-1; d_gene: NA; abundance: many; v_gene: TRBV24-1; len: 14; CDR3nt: TGTGCCACCGCCGGGCCGCCCTCCTACAATGAGCAGTTCTTC; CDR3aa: CATAGPPSYNEQFF
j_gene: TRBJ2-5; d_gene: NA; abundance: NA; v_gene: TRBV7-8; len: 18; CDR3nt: TGTGCCAGCAGCTTCCGTACTCCACGCCGGATACAGCAAGAGACCCAGTACTTC; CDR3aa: CASSFRTPRRIQQETQYF
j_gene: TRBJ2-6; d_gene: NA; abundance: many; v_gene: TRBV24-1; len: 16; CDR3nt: TGTGCCACCAGTGATTTGTCAGGTTCCGGGGCCAACGTCCTGACTTTC; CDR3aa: CATSDLSGSGANVLTF
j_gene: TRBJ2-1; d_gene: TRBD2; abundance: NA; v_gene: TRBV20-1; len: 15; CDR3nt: TGCAGTGCTAGAGTGAGGGCTAGCGGTTACAATGAGCAGTTCTTC; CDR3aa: CSARVRASGYNEQFF
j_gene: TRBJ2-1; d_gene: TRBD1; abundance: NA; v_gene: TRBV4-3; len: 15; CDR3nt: TGCGCCAGCAGCCGGGGACAGGTCTCCTACAATGAGCAGTTCTTC; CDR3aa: CASSRGQVSYNEQFF
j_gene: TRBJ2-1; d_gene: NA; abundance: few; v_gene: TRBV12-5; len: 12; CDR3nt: TGTGCTAGTGGTTTGGTAGATGATGAGCAGTTCTTC; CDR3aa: CASGLVDDEQFF
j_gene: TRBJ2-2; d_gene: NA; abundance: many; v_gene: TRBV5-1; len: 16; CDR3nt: TGCGCCAGCAGCTTGGGGCAAAGTGTTGTGACCGGGGAGCTGTTTTTT; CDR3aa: CASSLGQSVVTGELFF
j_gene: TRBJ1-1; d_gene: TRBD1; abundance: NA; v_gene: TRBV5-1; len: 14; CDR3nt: TGCGCCAGCAGCACCGCCTCAGGGGGACAGGAAGCTTTCTTT; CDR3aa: CASSTASGGQEAFF
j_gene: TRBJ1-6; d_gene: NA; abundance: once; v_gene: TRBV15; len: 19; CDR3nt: TGTGCCACCAGCATCGGGGGGGGCAAACCGAGCTCCTATAATTCACCCCTCCACTTT; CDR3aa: CATSIGGGKPSSYNSPLHF
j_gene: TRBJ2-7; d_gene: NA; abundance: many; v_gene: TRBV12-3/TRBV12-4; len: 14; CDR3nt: TGTGCCAGCAGTTTAGCCGACCTCTCCTACGAGCAGTACTTC; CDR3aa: CASSLADLSYEQYF
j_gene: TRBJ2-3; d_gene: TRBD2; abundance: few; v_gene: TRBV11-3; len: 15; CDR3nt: TGTGCCAGCAGCATAAGACGTGGGGGGGCAGATACGCAGTATTTT; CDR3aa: CASSIRRGGADTQYF
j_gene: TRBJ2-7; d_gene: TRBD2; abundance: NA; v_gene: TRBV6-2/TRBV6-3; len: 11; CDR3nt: TGTGCCAGCGCACGGGGGGGCGAGCAGTACTTC; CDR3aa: CASARGGEQYF
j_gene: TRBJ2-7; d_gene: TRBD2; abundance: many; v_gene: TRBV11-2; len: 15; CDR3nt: TGTGCCAGCAGCCTCGGACTAGCGGGCCCCTACGAGCAGTACTTC; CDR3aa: CASSLGLAGPYEQYF
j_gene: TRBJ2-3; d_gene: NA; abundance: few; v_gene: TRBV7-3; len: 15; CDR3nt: TGTGCCAGCAGCTTAAATGGGGGTTCCACAGATACGCAGTATTTT; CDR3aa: CASSLNGGSTDTQYF
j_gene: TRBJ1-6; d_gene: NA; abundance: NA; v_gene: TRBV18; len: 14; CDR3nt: TGTGCCAGCTCAACTCTAGACAGTTTTTCACCCCTCCACTTT; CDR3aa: CASSTLDSFSPLHF
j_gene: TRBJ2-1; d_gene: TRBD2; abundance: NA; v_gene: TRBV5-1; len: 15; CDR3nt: TGCGCCAGCAGCTTACTAGCGGGAGCTCTGAATGAGCAGTTCTTC; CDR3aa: CASSLLAGALNEQFF
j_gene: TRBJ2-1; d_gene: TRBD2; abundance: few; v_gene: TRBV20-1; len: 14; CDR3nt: TGCAGTGCTAGAGTGGGAGGGACCTACAATGAGCAGTTCTTC; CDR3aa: CSARVGGTYNEQFF
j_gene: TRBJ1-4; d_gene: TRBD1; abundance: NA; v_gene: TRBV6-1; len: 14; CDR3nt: TGTGCCAGCAGACAACAGGGGTCTAATGAAAAACTGTTTTTT; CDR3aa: CASRQQGSNEKLFF
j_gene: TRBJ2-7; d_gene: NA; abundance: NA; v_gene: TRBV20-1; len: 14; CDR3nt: TGCAGTGCTACCGAGGCCCGGGGCTACTACGAGCAGTACTTC; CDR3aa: CSATEARGYYEQYF
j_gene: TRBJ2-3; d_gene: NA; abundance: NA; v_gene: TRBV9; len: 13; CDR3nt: TGTGCCAGCAGCTTCAGCCTCACAGATACGCAGTATTTT; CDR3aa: CASSFSLTDTQYF
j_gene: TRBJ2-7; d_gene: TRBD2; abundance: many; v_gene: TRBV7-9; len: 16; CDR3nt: TGTGCCAGCACCTCCTCCGCGGCTAGCGGGAGCTACGAGCAGTACTTC; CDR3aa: CASTSSAASGSYEQYF
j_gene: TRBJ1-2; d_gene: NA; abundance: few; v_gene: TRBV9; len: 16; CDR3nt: TGTGCCAGCAGCGTAGCCCCTACAGGGCTTAACTATGGCTACACCTTC; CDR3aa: CASSVAPTGLNYGYTF
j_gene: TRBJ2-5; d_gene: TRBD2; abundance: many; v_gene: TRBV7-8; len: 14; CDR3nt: TGTGCCAGCAGCCAGACTAGCGGGGGACAGACCCAGTACTTC; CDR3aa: CASSQTSGGQTQYF
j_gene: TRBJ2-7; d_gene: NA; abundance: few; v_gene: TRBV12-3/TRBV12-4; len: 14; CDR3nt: TGTGCCAGCAGTTTAGGTTTCTCGGCCTACGAGCAGTACTTC; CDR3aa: CASSLGFSAYEQYF
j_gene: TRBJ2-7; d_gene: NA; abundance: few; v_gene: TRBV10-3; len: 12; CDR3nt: TGTGCCATCAGTGATCAGACCGTCGAGCAGTACTTC; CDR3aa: CAISDQTVEQYF
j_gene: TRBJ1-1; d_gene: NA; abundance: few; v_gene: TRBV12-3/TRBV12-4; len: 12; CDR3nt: TGTGCCAGCAGACCCGACAGTCCCGAAGCTTTCTTT; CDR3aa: CASRPDSPEAFF
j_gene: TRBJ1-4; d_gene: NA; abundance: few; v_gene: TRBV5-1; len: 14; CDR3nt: TGCGCCAGCAGCCCAGGCAGCAAAAATGAAAAACTGTTTTTT; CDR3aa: CASSPGSKNEKLFF
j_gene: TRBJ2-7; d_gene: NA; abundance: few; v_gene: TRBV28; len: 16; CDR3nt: TGTGCCAGCGCTACCCGGGACGGCGGTGTGAACTACGAGCAGTACTTC; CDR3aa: CASATRDGGVNYEQYF
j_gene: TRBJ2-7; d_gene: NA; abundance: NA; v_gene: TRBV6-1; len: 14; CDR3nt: TGTGCCAGCAGTCAGGCTCCAGGGTCTAGGGAGCAGTACTTC; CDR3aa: CASSQAPGSREQYF
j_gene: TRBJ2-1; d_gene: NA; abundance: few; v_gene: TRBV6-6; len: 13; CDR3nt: TGTGCCAGCACCGGGACGCAGAACAATGAGCAGTTCTTC; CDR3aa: CASTGTQNNEQFF
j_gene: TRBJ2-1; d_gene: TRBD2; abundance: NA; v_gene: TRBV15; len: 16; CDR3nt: TGTGCCACCAGCAGAACTAGCGGGCCTACCTACAATGAGCAGTTCTTC; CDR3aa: CATSRTSGPTYNEQFF
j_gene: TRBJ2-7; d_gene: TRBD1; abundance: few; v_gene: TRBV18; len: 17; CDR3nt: TGTGCCAGCTCATCAGACCCTAGACAGGGTGGGACCTACGAGCAGTACTTC; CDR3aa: CASSSDPRQGGTYEQYF
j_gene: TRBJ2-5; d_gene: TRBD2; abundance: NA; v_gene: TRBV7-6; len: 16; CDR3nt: TGTGCCAGCAGCTTAGAGGGACTAGCTCGGGAAGAGACCCAGTACTTC; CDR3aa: CASSLEGLAREETQYF
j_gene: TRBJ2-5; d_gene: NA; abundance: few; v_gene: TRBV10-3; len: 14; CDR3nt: TGTGCCATCAGTAGGGCAGGGAACGGAGAGACCCAGTACTTC; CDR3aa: CAISRAGNGETQYF
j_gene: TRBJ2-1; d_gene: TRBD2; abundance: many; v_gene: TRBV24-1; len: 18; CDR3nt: TGTGCCACCAGTGACCCGGGACTAGCGGGAGCACTTGATGGTGAGCAGTTCTTC; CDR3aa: CATSDPGLAGALDGEQFF
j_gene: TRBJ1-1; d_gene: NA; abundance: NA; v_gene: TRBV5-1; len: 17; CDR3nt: TGCGCCAGCAGCTTGGTTAAAGCCGGGGGCCTGGGCACTGAAGCTTTCTTT; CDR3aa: CASSLVKAGGLGTEAFF
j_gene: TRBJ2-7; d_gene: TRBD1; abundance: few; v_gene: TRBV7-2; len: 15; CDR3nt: TGTGCCAGCAGCTTAGGCAGGGGGCGCGTCTACGAGCAGTACTTC; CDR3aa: CASSLGRGRVYEQYF
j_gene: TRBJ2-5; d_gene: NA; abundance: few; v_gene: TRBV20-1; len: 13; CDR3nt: TGCAGTGCTCGACGGACAGTCCAAGAGACCCAGTACTTC; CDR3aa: CSARRTVQETQYF
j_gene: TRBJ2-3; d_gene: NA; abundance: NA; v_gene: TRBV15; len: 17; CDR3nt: TGTGCCACCAGCAGAGCTTTACTAGCAGCAAGCACAGATACGCAGTATTTT; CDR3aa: CATSRALLAASTDTQYF
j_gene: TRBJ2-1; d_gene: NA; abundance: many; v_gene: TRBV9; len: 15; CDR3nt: TGTGCCAGCAGCGTAGTCCCGTCGAAATACAATGAGCAGTTCTTC; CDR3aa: CASSVVPSKYNEQFF
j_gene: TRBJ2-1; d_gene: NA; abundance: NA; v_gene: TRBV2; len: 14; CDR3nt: TGTGCCAGCACGGACAGTGGGTCCGACAATGAGCAGTTCTTC; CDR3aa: CASTDSGSDNEQFF
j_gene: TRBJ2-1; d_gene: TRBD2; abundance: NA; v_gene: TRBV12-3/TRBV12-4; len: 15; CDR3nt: TGTGCCAGCAAGCTAGCGGCCAGCTCCTACGATGAGCAGTTCTTC; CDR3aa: CASKLAASSYDEQFF